The 5 T cell receptor beta chains listed next were all sequenced from one sample in a study of identical twins. TCRdb reanalysed the 5' RACE reads using MiXCR and keeps one entry per CDR3 protein. Seen here are 350,000 to 450,000 distinct CDR3 sequences, 15% to 20% observed once, and the top ten hold 9.5% to 15%. The sample comprised naive T cells sorted from blood. The receptors originated from a man over 45 in good health.

This clonotype was detected only a few times. The rearrangement links TRBV5-1 to TRBJ1-3; D gene ambiguous. Between the trimmed V and J ends, which lost 0 bases and 4 bases, there was a span of 5 bases. The CDR3 is 13 residues long. Per germline, CDR1 SGHRS and CDR2 YFSETQ. CDR3 loop: CASSLGHGNTIYF. In DNA, the CDR3 is TGCGCCAGCAGCTTGGGGCACGGAAACACCATATATTTT.

This clonotype was counted only a few times. This chain links TRBV7-2 with TRBJ1-3; D unresolved. The V end lost 5 bases, the J end lost 6 bases, and 11 bases lay between the germline ends. The length of the CDR3 is 13 residues. Germline CDR1 reads SGHTA; CDR2 reads FQGNSA. CDR3 coding DNA: TGTGCCAGCAGCCGCTCCCTAGTAAACACCATATATTTT. Encoded protein: CASSRSLVNTIYF. Looking up the rest from reference TRBV7-2 and TRBJ1-3 gives the full variable domain: GAGVSQSPSNKVTEKGKDVELRCDPISGHTALYWYRQSLGQGLEFLIYFQGNSAPDKSGLPSDRFSAERTGGSVSTLTIQRTQQEDSAVYLCASSRSLVNTIYFGEGSWLTVV.

In its sample, this clonotype was seen a few times. The chain combines TRBV20-1 with TRBJ2-3; D gene ambiguous. The CDR3 is 13 residues long. Trimming pared 6 bases from V and 2 bases from J, leaving 12 bases between. Germline CDR1 DFQATT, CDR2 SNEGSKA (reference sequence). The CDR3 loop is CSARSPDTDTQYF. The CDR3 region has the DNA TGCAGTGCCCGTAGCCCCGACACAGATACGCAGTATTTT.

This clonotype was detected a few times. The chain combines TRBV20-1 with TRBJ1-4; no definite D call. Germline V lookup: CDR1 DFQATT, CDR2 SNEGSKA (reference sequence). The CDR3 runs 13 residues. Between the trimmed V and J ends, which lost 5 bases and 8 bases, there was a span of 15 bases. The DNA of the CDR3 is TGCAGTGCTGCGGGGAGGTTCCGCGAAAAACTGTTTTTT. This gives the protein CSAAGRFREKLFF.

This clonotype occurred a few times. The chain joins TRBV7-2 to TRBJ1-4, with 8 bases fitting TRBD1. Looked up from germline, CDR1 is SGHTA and CDR2 is FQGNSA. The CDR3 runs to 15 residues. V gave up 5 bases and J gave up 4 bases; unmatched junction bases: 6. In DNA, the CDR3 is TGTGCCAGCAGCCCTAGGACAGGGTTTAATGAAAAACTGTTTTTT. Translated: CASSPRTGFNEKLFF.